This T cell receptor (beta chain) was retrieved from a study of regulatory T cells in long-lasting Graves disease. About the research overall: Under 3 months of antithyroid drugs had been taken by newly diagnosed Graves' patients.

HTBI primers from iRepertoire and Arm-PCR of CDR3 regions yielded the TCR beta libraries. TCRdb processed the multiplex PCR reads anew with MiXCR; each CDR3 protein has one entry. The table includes fewer than 650,000 distinct CDR3 sequences, less than 20% detected once. Time point of the sample: newly diagnosed GD, antithyroid drugs for less than 3 months. Extracted PBMC RNA gave rise to the TCR library. This clonotype was counted a few times. The antigen is undetermined. This CDR3 is built from 12 residues. Germline CDR1 is DFQATT and CDR2 is SNEGSKA (reference sequence). Overall study results and limits: The sample size was small, and this may have reduced accuracy.

A further study also used this sample, focusing on T cells in Graves' hyperthyroidism and ophthalmopathy.

The TCR was taken from a woman under 40 with Graves disease. V usage is TRBV20-1 and J usage is TRBJ2-7; D is perhaps TRBD1 (5 bases). The specimen comprised peripheral blood mononuclear cells (PBMCs), sampled at new diagnosis, from a patient treated with antithyroid drugs. The CDR3 protein is CTIKGAGDEQYF. CDR3 sequence (DNA): TGCACCATTAAAGGGGCTGGCGACGAGCAGTACTTC.